This T cell receptor beta chain was recovered during a study of Graves' ophthalmopathy and Graves' hyperthyroidism. This clonotype appeared many times. Antigen: not known. Between the trimmed V and J ends, which lost 7 bases and 5 bases, there was a span of 18 bases. There are 14 residues in the CDR3. Germline V gene lookup returns CDR1 MGHDK and CDR2 SYGVNS. Study-wide results and caveats: Most thyroid-expanded clonotypes exceeding 0.001 frequency were also found in blood.

TCR beta CDR3 amplification used RNA transcripts. Investigators did first-round RT-PCR with HTBI primers, then second-round multiplex PCR. Using its own MiXCR run on the multiplex PCR reads, TCRdb lists one record per CDR3 protein. The sample consists of around 660,000 distinct CDR3 sequences, roughly 41% of them appearing once. The TCR originated in an adult man with Graves' ophthalmopathy. V and J are TRBV25-1 and TRBJ2-7; a possible D gene is TRBD2 (5 bases). Sequencing was performed on peripheral blood. This chain's CDR3 is CASTPAEERDEQYF. The CDR3, as DNA: TGTGCCAGCACCCCTGCCGAAGAGAGGGACGAGCAGTACTTC.